The entry below gives a single TCR beta chain sequence along with its context. This entry is derived from a study of blood T cell repertoires in COVID-19. Study-level background: Collection of acute and convalescent COVID-19 samples took place in the United States, Italy and Spain. T cells, B-cell-depleted T cells, or PBMCs provided the cDNA or gDNA that served as material.

CDR1 and CDR2 (germline): SGHTA, FQGNSA. With 5 bases clipped from V and 5 bases from J, the junction kept 5 bases outside the gene matches. This CDR3 spans 14 amino acids. Clones were read by immunoSEQ multiplex PCR, and TCRdb kept only the in-frame ones, dropping some. The sample has about 170,000 clones; about 88% are singletons. The sequence was collected from a woman older than 75 with COVID-19, enrolled during active disease. Sample: peripheral blood. The chain is built from TRBV7-2 and TRBJ2-5; 10 positions match TRBD2. The chain's CDR3 is CASSVGLAEETQYF. As DNA, the CDR3 is TGTGCCAGCAGCGTAGGACTAGCGGAGGAGACCCAGTACTTC. Together with reference TRBV7-2 and TRBJ2-5, the CDR3 gives the full variable domain: GAGVSQSPSNKVTEKGKDVELRCDPISGHTALYWYRQSLGQGLEFLIYFQGNSAPDKSGLPSDRFSAERTGGSVSTLTIQRTQQEDSAVYLCASSVGLAEETQYFGPGTRLLVL.